Listed here are 13 T cell receptor beta chains from one sample, sequenced in a study of T cell repertoires in cytomegalovirus infection. Which antigens these TCRs recognize remains unknown. A single record per CDR3 protein comes from TCRdb applying MiXCR to the reads. The data show roughly 730,000 distinct CDR3 sequences, with 30% to 40% seen just once and 15% to 20% held by the top ten. Sequencing was performed on cultured PBMCs, taken from culture after CMV antigen stimulation. The source of these receptors is a human donor in good health (CMV status not recorded). Some clones in this sample may be carry-over from other donors' samples.

In its sample, this clonotype was seen a few times. The rearrangement links TRBV7-8 to TRBJ1-4; the D gene is possibly TRBD1 (6 bases). CDR1 and CDR2 from the germline V gene are SGHVS and FQNEAQ. This CDR3 has 14 residues. V lost 4 bases, J lost 6 bases, and 12 bases lay in between. The CDR3, as DNA: TGTGCCAGCAGCTGGGGGGGCGCGGATGAAAAACTGTTTTTT. Translating it yields CASSWGGADEKLFF.

This clonotype was seen a few times. The rearrangement links TRBV7-2 to TRBJ2-3; 12 bases fit TRBD2. Trimming removed 8 bases from V and 4 bases from J; junction bases left unmatched: 7. CDR1 SGHTA and CDR2 FQGNSA come from the germline V gene. The CDR3 is made up of 15 amino acids. CDR3 loop: CASRPSGGAADTQYF. The DNA for the CDR3 is TGTGCCAGCCGCCCTAGCGGGGGGGCGGCAGATACGCAGTATTTT. Full variable domain (outside the CDR3, taken from reference TRBV7-2 and TRBJ2-3): GAGVSQSPSNKVTEKGKDVELRCDPISGHTALYWYRQSLGQGLEFLIYFQGNSAPDKSGLPSDRFSAERTGGSVSTLTIQRTQQEDSAVYLCASRPSGGAADTQYFGPGTRLTVL.

V and J are TRBV20-1 and TRBJ2-1; D may be TRBD2 (7 bases). V lost 6 bases and J 3 bases, leaving 12 bases between the germline ends. Germline CDR1 DFQATT, CDR2 SNEGSKA (reference sequence). This CDR3 is 13 amino acids long. CDR3 residues: CSAFGGRYNEQFF. The CDR3, as DNA: TGCAGTGCCTTCGGGGGGCGCTACAATGAGCAGTTCTTC.

This clonotype was observed a few times. The rearrangement uses TRBV10-3 and TRBJ1-4; TRBD1 is a possible D gene (5 bases). Deletions cut 4 bases from V and 7 bases from J, with 19 bases between. The CDR3 has 16 residues. Germline CDR1 is ENHRY and CDR2 is SYGVKD. CDR3 nucleotides: TGTGCCATCAGTGGCGGTTCGGGGGTTCGATCTGAAAAACTGTTTTTT. It specifies CAISGGSGVRSEKLFF.

This clonotype was observed a few times. CDR3 nucleotides: TGTGCCAGCAGCATTAGCGGGAGGGCCCTGATCGAGCAGTACTTC. Protein product: CASSISGRALIEQYF. The chain is built from TRBV7-9 and TRBJ2-7, with 11 nucleotides matching TRBD2. The CDR3 spans 15 residues. Losses at the gene ends were 5 bases for V and 6 bases for J; bases not matched to a gene: 9. In germline, CDR1 is SEHNR, CDR2 FQNEAQ (reference sequence).

This clonotype was seen more than once but under ten times. The chain links TRBV7-2 to TRBJ1-6, with D hard to call. This CDR3 is 12 amino acids long. V lost 4 bases and J 7 bases, leaving 5 bases between the germline ends. Germline V gene lookup returns CDR1 SGHTA and CDR2 FQGNSA. The CDR3 DNA reads as TGTGCCAGCAGCTACCAAAATTCACCCCTCCACTTT. This gives the protein CASSYQNSPLHF. Drawing the rest from reference TRBV7-2 and TRBJ1-6, the complete variable domain is GAGVSQSPSNKVTEKGKDVELRCDPISGHTALYWYRQSLGQGLEFLIYFQGNSAPDKSGLPSDRFSAERTGGSVSTLTIQRTQQEDSAVYLCASSYQNSPLHFGNGTRLTVT.

The chain carries TRBV6-6 and TRBJ2-7; the D is unclear. The CDR3 consists of 13 residues. Trimming took 5 bases from V and 4 from J, leaving 12 bases between them. Per the germline V gene, CDR1 is MNHNY and CDR2 is SVGAGI (reference sequence). The CDR3 coding sequence is TGTGCCAGCAGTGGAAACGTAGAATACGAGCAGTACTTC. Amino acids: CASSGNVEYEQYF.

Many counts were recorded for this clonotype. The CDR3 DNA sequence: TGTGCCACCTCCGACCATCCAGGGGGCTACGGTGAAAAACTGTTTTTT. It specifies CATSDHPGGYGEKLFF. The chain employs TRBV7-2 and TRBJ1-4, with TRBD1 identical over 8 bases. This CDR3 contains 16 residues. CDR1 is SGHTA, CDR2 FQGNSA, per germline. V was clipped by 10 bases and J by 7 bases; unmatched bases: 17.

This clonotype was seen many times. The chain is built from TRBV7-2 and TRBJ2-3; D unresolved. The germline V gene encodes CDR1 SGHTA and CDR2 FQGNSA. The V gene lost 5 bases and the J gene lost 2 bases, with 11 bases spanning the gap. This CDR3 spans 14 amino acids. The CDR3 reads CASSPRYPTDTQYF. CDR3 bases: TGTGCCAGCAGCCCACGGTATCCCACAGATACGCAGTATTTT.

CDR3 residues: CASSPRASFKNIQYF. CDR3 coding DNA: TGTGCCAGCTCACCAAGGGCTAGCTTTAAAAACATTCAGTACTTC. J is TRBJ2-4 and V is TRBV18; maybe TRBD2 (5 bases). The length of the CDR3 is 15 residues. Germline V gives CDR1 KGHSH, CDR2 LQKENI. Trimming cost V 2 bases and J 4 bases, with 12 bases left between them.

This clonotype was observed a few times. The gene calls are TRBV12-5 and TRBJ2-1; 7 bases fit TRBD1. With 6 bases clipped from V and 8 bases from J, the junction kept 10 bases outside the gene matches. Germline V gene lookup returns CDR1 LGHNT and CDR2 FRNRAP. The CDR3 runs to 14 residues. This CDR3 is CASGPRDSPDEQFF. CDR3 bases: TGTGCTAGTGGACCCCGGGACAGTCCCGATGAGCAGTTCTTC. Full variable domain (outside the CDR3, taken from reference TRBV12-5 and TRBJ2-1): DARVTQTPRHKVTEMGQEVTMRCQPILGHNTVFWYRQTMMQGLELLAYFRNRAPLDDSGMPKDRFSAEMPDATLATLKIQPSEPRDSAVYFCASGPRDSPDEQFFGPGTRLTVL.

This sequence joins TRBV28 and TRBJ2-5, with D tentatively TRBD1 or TRBD2 (5 bases each). The V gene's germline CDR1 is MDHEN and CDR2 SYDVKM. V lost 5 bases, J lost 5 bases, and 15 bases lay in between. There are 14 residues in the CDR3. CDR3 region: CASSKWGNSETQYF. The CDR3 coding sequence is TGTGCCAGCAGTAAATGGGGGAATTCCGAGACCCAGTACTTC.

This rearrangement joins TRBV4-3 to TRBJ2-1, with D possibly being TRBD2 (6 bases). CDR1 is LGHNA and CDR2 is YSLEER in the germline V gene. The ends were cut back, 0 bases at V and 4 bases at J, with 16 bases in the middle. CDR3 length: 17 amino acids. The CDR3 protein is CASSQDGGLATYNEQFF. In DNA, the CDR3 is TGCGCCAGCAGCCAAGATGGAGGGCTAGCGACATACAATGAGCAGTTCTTC.